A single sample gave rise to the 24 T cell receptor beta chains below, sequenced in a study of regulatory T cells in long-lasting Graves disease. Time point defined: persistent/refractory GD, antithyroid drugs over 5 years with positive TRAb. The authors made the TCR library using RNA they extracted from PBMCs. Libraries of TCR beta came from iRepertoire HTBI primers plus Arm-PCR of CDR3 regions. One entry per CDR3 protein results from TCRdb running MiXCR on the multiplex PCR reads. The sample records some 370,000 distinct CDR3 sequences, approximately 23% being singletons. This material consisted of peripheral blood mononuclear cells (PBMCs), taken when the disease was refractory, from a patient treated with antithyroid drugs. The receptors originated from a middle-aged woman with Graves disease.

This clonotype was seen ten or more times. This sequence joins TRBV6-1 and TRBJ1-5; 10 positions agree with TRBD1. The CDR3 sequence is 15 residues long. The ends lost 6 bases at V and 2 bases at J; junction bases unmatched: 4. Germline assignment: CDR1 MNHNS and CDR2 SASEGT. CDR3 protein: CASSPGTGGNQPQHF. The DNA of the CDR3 is TGTGCCAGCAGCCCCGGGACAGGGGGCAATCAGCCCCAGCATTTT.

This clonotype appeared many times. This chain links TRBV11-2 with TRBJ2-2, with no clear D. V was cut by 5 bases and J by 4 bases, with 8 bases left in between. Germline CDR1 reads SGHAT; CDR2 reads FQNNGV. The length of the CDR3 is 13 residues. The DNA of the CDR3 is TGTGCCAGCAGCCTAGTAGCCACCGGGGAGCTGTTTTTT. Residues: CASSLVATGELFF.

The chain couples TRBV19 to TRBJ1-5; TRBD1 matches 8 bases. Germline lookup yields CDR1 LNHDA and CDR2 SQIVND (reference sequence). This CDR3 has 15 amino acids. The V and J ends lost 3 bases and 8 bases, in that order; junction bases with no gene match: 9. CDR3: CASSIGQGLREPQHF. CDR3 DNA: TGTGCCAGTAGTATCGGACAGGGATTAAGGGAGCCCCAGCATTTT.

This clonotype has a handful of counts. The rearrangement uses TRBV19 and TRBJ1-2; D gene uncertain. V lost 6 bases, J lost 4 bases, and 12 bases lay in between. The CDR3 is made up of 13 amino acids. Germline V gene sequence: CDR1 LNHDA, CDR2 SQIVND (reference sequence). As DNA, the CDR3 is TGTGCCAGTAGACTGGGGAGCTTCTATGGCTACACCTTC. Translated, it gives CASRLGSFYGYTF.

This clonotype was counted only a few times. A much larger clonotype is one base distant, so this may be a read error. This chain links TRBV28 with TRBJ2-7, with no clear D. Trimming stripped 10 bases from V and 0 bases from J, with 16 bases between. The CDR3 covers 14 residues. The germline gives CDR1 MDHEN, CDR2 SYDVKM. In DNA form, the CDR3 reads TGTGCCATCACCCCCTTGGGTAGCTCCTACGAGCAGTACTTC. Translating it yields CAITPLGSSYEQYF.

The chain recombines TRBV7-9 with TRBJ2-7, with 12 positions matching TRBD2. The CDR3 extends over 18 amino acids. With 5 bases clipped from V and 2 bases from J, the junction kept 13 bases outside the gene matches. Germline values: CDR1 SEHNR, CDR2 FQNEAQ (reference sequence). The CDR3 nucleotides read TGTGCCAGCAGCCAGACTAGCGGGAGACGTGCACACACCTACGAGCAGTACTTC. Protein product: CASSQTSGRRAHTYEQYF.

This clonotype has a count of ten or more. The V and J genes are TRBV20-1 and TRBJ1-5; D unresolved. Germline loops: CDR1 DFQATT, CDR2 SNEGSKA (reference sequence). V lost 4 bases, J lost 1 base, and 5 bases lay in between. The CDR3 has 12 amino acids. The CDR3 DNA is TGCAGTGCTACGAGGAGCAATCAGCCCCAGCATTTT. Translated: CSATRSNQPQHF.

This clonotype was detected ten times or more. The V call is TRBV2, the J call TRBJ2-7, with 11 positions matching TRBD1. The V gene end was trimmed by 2 bases and the J gene end by 2 bases; junction bases not matched to a gene: 2. CDR1 and CDR2 from the germline V gene are SNHLY and FYNNEI. The CDR3 is 15 amino acids. CDR3 sequence reads: CASSEWGQGAYEQYF. CDR3 DNA: TGTGCCAGCAGTGAATGGGGACAGGGGGCCTACGAGCAGTACTTC.

The rearrangement joins TRBV19 to TRBJ1-1; D unclear. V was shortened by 6 bases and J by 8 bases, with 7 bases between the two germline ends. Germline lookup yields CDR1 LNHDA and CDR2 SQIVND (reference sequence). The CDR3 has 10 amino acids. The CDR3 DNA follows: TGTGCCAGTAGGAGCAGGGAAGCTTTCTTT. This encodes CASRSREAFF. The full variable domain, rest sourced from reference TRBV19 and TRBJ1-1, is DGGITQSPKYLFRKEGQNVTLSCEQNLNHDAMYWYRQDPGQGLRLIYYSQIVNDFQKGDIAEGYSVSREKKESFPLTVTSAQKNPTAFYLCASRSREAFFGQGTRLTVV.

The rearrangement uses TRBV7-2 and TRBJ2-7; D unresolved. The CDR3 consists of 14 residues. V lost 5 bases to trimming and J lost 4 bases, with 15 bases between them. The germline V gene encodes CDR1 SGHTA and CDR2 FQGNSA. CDR3: CASSPSFTPYEQYF. The CDR3 nucleotides read TGTGCCAGCAGCCCGTCCTTTACTCCGTACGAGCAGTACTTC. The full variable domain, completed using reference TRBV7-2 and TRBJ2-7, is GAGVSQSPSNKVTEKGKDVELRCDPISGHTALYWYRQSLGQGLEFLIYFQGNSAPDKSGLPSDRFSAERTGGSVSTLTIQRTQQEDSAVYLCASSPSFTPYEQYFGPGTRLTVT.

This chain uses TRBV19 with TRBJ2-6; perhaps TRBD1 as D (6 bases). CDR3 length: 15 amino acids. V shed 3 bases and J shed 2 bases, with 8 bases lying between them. Germline V lookup: CDR1 LNHDA, CDR2 SQIVND (reference sequence). The DNA for the CDR3 is TGTGCCAGTAGTATTGGGGGCGCTGGGGCCAACGTCCTGACTTTC. Protein: CASSIGGAGANVLTF. The variable domain in full, with the rest retrieved from reference TRBV19 and TRBJ2-6, is DGGITQSPKYLFRKEGQNVTLSCEQNLNHDAMYWYRQDPGQGLRLIYYSQIVNDFQKGDIAEGYSVSREKKESFPLTVTSAQKNPTAFYLCASSIGGAGANVLTFGAGSRLTVL.

The rearrangement links TRBV7-2 to TRBJ2-1; TRBD2 matches at 10 bases. V lost 2 bases, J lost 2 bases, and 9 bases stayed unmatched. Germline V gives CDR1 SGHTA, CDR2 FQGNSA. CDR3 length: 18 residues. For the CDR3, the DNA is TGTGCCAGCAGCTTAAGGCGGATAGCGGGAGGAACCTACAATGAGCAGTTCTTC. As protein: CASSLRRIAGGTYNEQFF.

This clonotype has more than one count but fewer than ten. The chain has TRBV7-3 and TRBJ1-3; D remains ambiguous. CDR1 and CDR2 (germline): SGHTA, FQGTGA. V gave up 2 bases and J gave up 0 bases, with 11 bases separating them. CDR3 length: 16 amino acids. DNA of the CDR3: TGTGCCAGCAGCTTATCCCCAGGACTCTCTGGAAACACCATATATTTT. It encodes CASSLSPGLSGNTIYF.

This clonotype was detected only a few times. The V call is TRBV20-1, the J call TRBJ2-7, with a possible D match to TRBD1 (6 bases). Germline CDR1 DFQATT, CDR2 SNEGSKA (reference sequence). Trimming removed 3 bases at V and 0 bases at J, with 15 bases between. This CDR3 has 15 amino acids. CDR3 in DNA: TGCAGTGCTAGCACGACAGGTACCAGCTCCTACGAGCAGTACTTC. It specifies CSASTTGTSSYEQYF.

This clonotype was found many times. The chain uses TRBV20-1 and TRBJ2-7; a weak D match, TRBD2 (6 bases). Germline assignment: CDR1 DFQATT and CDR2 SNEGSKA (reference sequence). The CDR3 contains 14 residues. V shed 6 bases and J shed 2 bases, with 17 bases lying between them. The CDR3 loop reads CSATTSGYTYEQYF. The CDR3 coding sequence is TGCAGTGCAACCACAAGCGGGTACACCTACGAGCAGTACTTC.

This clonotype was seen many times. The gene calls are TRBV2 and TRBJ1-5; 7 nucleotides line up with TRBD1. Germline V gene lookup returns CDR1 SNHLY and CDR2 FYNNEI. Trimming removed 7 bases from V and 5 bases from J; junction bases left unmatched: 5. The CDR3 runs to 13 residues. The DNA of the CDR3 is TGTGCCAGCACCAGGACAGGACATCAGCCCCAGCATTTT. It yields the protein CASTRTGHQPQHF.

The gene calls are TRBV6-2 or TRBV6-3 and TRBJ1-3, with TRBD1 matching 8 bases. The CDR3 is made up of 14 amino acids. The J segment lost 7 bases and the V segment lost 4 bases, leaving 6 bases of the junction unmatched. CDR1 and CDR2 from the germline V gene are MNHEY and SVGEGT. CDR3 in amino acids: CASSFTGGGNTIYF. DNA of the CDR3: TGTGCCAGCAGTTTTACAGGGGGTGGGAACACCATATATTTT.

The rearrangement uses TRBV11-2 and TRBJ2-3; D call uncertain. The CDR3 is 14 residues long. V was pared by 1 base and J by 7 bases, with 12 bases between. Germline V gene lookup returns CDR1 SGHAT and CDR2 FQNNGV. The CDR3 sequence is CASSLARDINTQYF. The CDR3 nucleotides read TGTGCCAGCAGCTTAGCTAGAGATATAAATACGCAGTATTTT. The whole variable domain, remainder taken from reference TRBV11-2 and TRBJ2-3, is EAGVAQSPRYKIIEKRQSVAFWCNPISGHATLYWYQQILGQGPKLLIQFQNNGVVDDSQLPKDRFSAERLKGVDSTLKIQPAKLEDSAVYLCASSLARDINTQYFGPGTRLTVL.

Ten or more counts support this clonotype. The chain is built from TRBV28 and TRBJ2-5; no firm D call. This CDR3 comprises 15 residues. Trimming stripped 6 bases from V and 2 bases from J, with 16 bases between. Germline V gene data show CDR1 as MDHEN and CDR2 as SYDVKM. The CDR3 nucleotides read TGTGCCAGCAGCTTAACACTGGCGGCTCAAGAGACCCAGTACTTC. Its translation: CASSLTLAAQETQYF.

This clonotype was detected many times. This chain links TRBV20-1 with TRBJ2-5; a weak D match, TRBD1 (6 bases). The V end lost 5 bases, the J end lost 4 bases, and 11 bases lay between the germline ends. CDR1 is DFQATT and CDR2 is SNEGSKA in the germline V gene (reference sequence). This CDR3 region has 12 residues. The CDR3 DNA reads TGCAGTGCTGTAGGACAGCGAGAGACCCAGTACTTC. Translation: CSAVGQRETQYF.

This clonotype has only a few counts. V and J are TRBV10-2 and TRBJ1-1; D might be TRBD1 (5 bases). The CDR3 is 13 amino acids. Per the germline V gene, CDR1 is WSHSY and CDR2 is SAAADI. Trimming took 6 bases from V and 6 from J, leaving 14 bases between them. CDR3 nucleotide sequence: TGCGCCAGCAGGGCCGGGACCCTGGCTGAAGCTTTCTTT. This translates into CASRAGTLAEAFF.

Comment on this clonotype: This may arise from a read error, as a much more abundant clone is one base away. This chain joins TRBV2 and TRBJ2-7; 9 bases match TRBD2. The CDR3 is made up of 15 amino acids. Germline values: CDR1 SNHLY, CDR2 FYNNEI. The CDR3 region has the DNA TGTGCCGGCAGCGCATTGAGAGCGGGAGGAAACGAGCAGTACTTC. This codes for CAGSALRAGGNEQYF.

This sequence joins TRBV7-2 and TRBJ2-6; no firm D call. The CDR3 spans 15 residues. V shed 5 bases and J shed 1 base, with 9 bases lying between them. CDR1 and CDR2 from the germline V gene are SGHTA and FQGNSA. The CDR3 region has the DNA TGTGCCAGCAGCCCATGGGAATCTGGGGCCAACGTCCTGACTTTC. Translated, it gives CASSPWESGANVLTF.

This clonotype was seen only a few times. V is TRBV6-1 and J is TRBJ1-1; D uncertain. The CDR3 sequence is 15 residues long. Germline CDR1 and CDR2: MNHNS and SASEGT. Trimming took 7 bases from V and 2 from J, leaving 17 bases between them. The CDR3 loop reads CASTTQPGTNTEAFF. The CDR3 DNA follows: TGTGCCAGCACCACCCAGCCAGGAACCAACACTGAAGCTTTCTTT.